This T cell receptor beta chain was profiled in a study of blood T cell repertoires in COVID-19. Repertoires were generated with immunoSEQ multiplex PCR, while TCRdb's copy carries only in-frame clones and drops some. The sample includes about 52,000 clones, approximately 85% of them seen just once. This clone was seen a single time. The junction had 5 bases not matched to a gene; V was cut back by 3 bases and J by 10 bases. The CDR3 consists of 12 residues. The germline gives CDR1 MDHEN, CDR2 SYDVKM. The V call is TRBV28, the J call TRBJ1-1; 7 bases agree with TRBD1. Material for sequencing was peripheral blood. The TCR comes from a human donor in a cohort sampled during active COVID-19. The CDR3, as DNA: TGTGCCAGCAGTTTCGGGACAGAAGGAGCTTTCTTT. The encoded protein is CASSFGTEGAFF.